A selection of T cell receptor beta chains follows, all from one sample in a study of technical replicates of blood from several donors. The protocol was immunoSEQ multiplex PCR, while the TCRdb copy is restricted to in-frame clones and leaves out a portion. The sample lists roughly 59,000 clones; approximately 83% were seen once. Sequencing was carried out using PBMCs. These receptors were obtained from a human donor in good health. Some clones in this sample may be carry-over from other donors' samples. Both conserved end residues are trimmed from each CDR3.

CDR3 protein,J gene,CDR3 length,V gene
ASMQTGSNSPLH,TRBJ1-6,12,TRBV6-5
ASSLNTLAKNIQY,TRBJ2-4,13,TRBV7-9
ASSLQGGELF,TRBJ2-2,10,TRBV7-2
ASSWGDSQETQY,TRBJ2-5,12,TRBV5-1
ASNPEGETEAF,TRBJ1-1,11,TRBV7-9
ASNSGTGQNYYGYT,TRBJ1-2,14,TRBV6-6
ASSSSGTGNHGYT,TRBJ1-2,13,TRBV5-4
ASSLVGGGPYGYT,TRBJ1-2,13,TRBV5-6
ASRLGQGDGYT,TRBJ1-2,11,TRBV6-6
ASSYNTDSSYEQY,TRBJ2-7,13,TRBV18
ASSPGTGVNYGYT,TRBJ1-2,13,TRBV9
ASSAQGAMNTEAF,TRBJ1-1,13,TRBV7-9
ASSLIQGGYNEQF,TRBJ2-1,13,TRBV7-3
SVEIEREETDTQY,TRBJ2-3,13,TRBV29-1
ASSAEQGHGELF,TRBJ2-2,12,TRBV5-4
ATSRRDRFSPLH,TRBJ1-6,12,TRBV15
ASSPLLGVEQF,TRBJ2-1,11,TRBV5-6
ASSLASPGNNEKLF,TRBJ1-4,14,TRBV7-2
ASTASRTSGSLGYLDEQY,TRBJ2-7,18,TRBV28
ASSPKGLAGGKY,TRBJ2-7,12,TRBV7-9
ASSESLAGGAYEQY,TRBJ2-7,14,TRBV6-1
ASSEETSGSTDTQY,TRBJ2-3,14,TRBV6-4
ASRWTGGSTEAF,TRBJ1-1,12,TRBV6-6
ASTQRLRLAGEGTDTQY,TRBJ2-3,17,TRBV2
ASSPDRGAEAF,TRBJ1-1,11,TRBV5-6
ATSMVAGGTYEQY,TRBJ2-7,13,TRBV15
ASKDSLVVDGYT,TRBJ1-2,12,TRBV27
ASSPTGATQF,TRBJ2-1,10,TRBV2
ASSRGGATLH,TRBJ1-6,10,TRBV27
ASSSGQVGNQPQH,TRBJ1-5,13,TRBV27
ASSPSTGNTEAF,TRBJ1-1,12,TRBV7-9
ASSVDGVASGFQY,TRBJ2-7,13,TRBV9
ASSLGRTVITEAF,TRBJ1-1,13,TRBV11-2
ASSQEPGLAGQETQY,TRBJ2-5,15,TRBV4-1
ASSLGSPTYEQY,TRBJ2-7,12,TRBV5-1
ASSLNRNTGELF,TRBJ2-2,12,TRBV7-9
ASSNRDSGTGELF,TRBJ2-2,13,TRBV7-8
ASSLGGLAGSQETQY,TRBJ2-5,15,TRBV5-1
ASHHGAANEKLF,TRBJ1-4,12,TRBV19
ASILPGRGLQPQH,TRBJ1-5,13,TRBV5-8
AISESTLPRQNTEAF,TRBJ1-1,15,TRBV10-3
ASSLTGLSTDEQF,TRBJ2-1,13,TRBV6-5
ASSQDNREQY,TRBJ2-7,10,TRBV4-3
ASSPSSYNSPLH,TRBJ1-6,12,TRBV5-4
ASSQDPRTGGYGYT,TRBJ1-2,14,TRBV4-3
ASSSTYEQY,TRBJ2-7,9,TRBV7-9
ASSQDSSTGELF,TRBJ2-2,12,TRBV4-2
ASSWDIDYEQY,TRBJ2-7,11,TRBV2
ASSWEGYYGYT,TRBJ1-2,11,TRBV25-1
ASSLRQNTEAF,TRBJ1-1,11,TRBV7-8
ASSQDITGNYEQY,TRBJ2-7,13,TRBV5-4
ASSQQGTYEQY,TRBJ2-7,11,TRBV11-1